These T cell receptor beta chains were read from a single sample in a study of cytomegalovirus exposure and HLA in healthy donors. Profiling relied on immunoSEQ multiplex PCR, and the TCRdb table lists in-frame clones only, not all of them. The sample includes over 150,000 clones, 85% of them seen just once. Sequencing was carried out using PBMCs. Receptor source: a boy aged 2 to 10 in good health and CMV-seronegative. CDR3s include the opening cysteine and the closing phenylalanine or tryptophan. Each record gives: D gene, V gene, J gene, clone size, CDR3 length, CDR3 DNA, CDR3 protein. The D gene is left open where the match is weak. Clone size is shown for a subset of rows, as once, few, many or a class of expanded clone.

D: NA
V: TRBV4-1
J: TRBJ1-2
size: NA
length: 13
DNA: TGCGCCAGCAGCCAAGATAGTAACTATGGCTACACCTTC
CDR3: CASSQDSNYGYTF

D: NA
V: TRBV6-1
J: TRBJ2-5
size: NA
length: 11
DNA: TGTGCCAGCAGTGAGCAGGGGACCCAGTACTTC
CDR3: CASSEQGTQYF

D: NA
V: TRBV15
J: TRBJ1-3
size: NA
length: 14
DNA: TGTGCCACCAGCAGAGAAATACAGGGAAACACCATATATTTT
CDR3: CATSREIQGNTIYF

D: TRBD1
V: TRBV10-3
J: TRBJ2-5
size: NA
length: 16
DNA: TGTGCCATCAGTGAGTCCCTGGACAGGGAGCACGAGACCCAGTACTTC
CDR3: CAISESLDREHETQYF

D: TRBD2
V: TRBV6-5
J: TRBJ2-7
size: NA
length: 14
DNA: TGTGCCAGCAGTCCCAACGGGGGAGGGAACGAGCAGTACTTC
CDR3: CASSPNGGGNEQYF

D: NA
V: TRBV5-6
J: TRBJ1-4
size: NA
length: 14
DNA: TGTGCCAGCAGCTTGGGGGGCATGGATGAAAAACTGTTTTTT
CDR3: CASSLGGMDEKLFF

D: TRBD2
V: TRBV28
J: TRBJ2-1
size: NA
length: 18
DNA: TGTGCCAGCAGTTTCTTACTAGCGGCCAGCCCGCACTACAATGAGCAGTTCTTC
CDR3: CASSFLLAASPHYNEQFF

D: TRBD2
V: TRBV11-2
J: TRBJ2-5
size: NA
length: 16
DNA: TGTGCCAGCAGCTTAACGCTTAGCGGGGTCCAAGAGACCCAGTACTTC
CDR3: CASSLTLSGVQETQYF

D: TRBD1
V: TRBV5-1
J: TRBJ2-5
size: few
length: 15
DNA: TGCGCCAGCAGCTTGGATCAGGGGGCGGGGGAGACCCAGTACTTC
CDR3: CASSLDQGAGETQYF

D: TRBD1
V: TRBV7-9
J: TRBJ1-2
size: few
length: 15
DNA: TGTTCCAGCAGCTTAGTACAGGGGGTCAACTATGGCTACACCTTC
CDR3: CSSSLVQGVNYGYTF

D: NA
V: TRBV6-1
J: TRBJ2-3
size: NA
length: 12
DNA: TGTGCCAGCAGCCCCGTCACAGATACGCAGTATTTT
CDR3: CASSPVTDTQYF

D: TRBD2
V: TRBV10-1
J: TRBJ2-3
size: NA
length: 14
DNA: TGCGCCAGCAGTGTCGCTAGCGGGAGAGATACGCAGTATTTT
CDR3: CASSVASGRDTQYF

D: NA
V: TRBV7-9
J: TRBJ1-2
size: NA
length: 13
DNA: TGTTCCAGCAGCTTAGAGACAGTGGGGGGCTACACCTTC
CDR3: CSSSLETVGGYTF

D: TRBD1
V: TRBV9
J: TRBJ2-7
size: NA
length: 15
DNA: TGTGCCAGCAGCGTAGAAGGGACAGCCGGCTACGAGCAGTACTTC
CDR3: CASSVEGTAGYEQYF

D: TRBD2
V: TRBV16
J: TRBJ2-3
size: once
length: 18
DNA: TGTGCCAGCAGCCAACCCGGGACTAGCGGGAGGAGCACAGATACGCAGTATTTT
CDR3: CASSQPGTSGRSTDTQYF

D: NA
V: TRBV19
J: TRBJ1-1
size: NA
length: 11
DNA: TGTGCCAGTCGGGCAGGAGGTGAAGCTTTCTTT
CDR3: CASRAGGEAFF

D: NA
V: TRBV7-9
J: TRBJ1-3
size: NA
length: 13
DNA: TGTGCCAGCAGACGGAGGTGGAAGCACACCATATATTTT
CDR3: CASRRRWKHTIYF

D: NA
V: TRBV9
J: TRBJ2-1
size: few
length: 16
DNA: TGTGCCAGCAGCAGAACCCACACAGGGAGGGGCAATGAGCAGTTCTTC
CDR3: CASSRTHTGRGNEQFF

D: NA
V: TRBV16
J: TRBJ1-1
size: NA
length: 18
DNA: TGTGCCAGCAGCCCTAGTATTATCGACAGGACGGAGAACACTGAAGCTTTCTTT
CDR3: CASSPSIIDRTENTEAFF

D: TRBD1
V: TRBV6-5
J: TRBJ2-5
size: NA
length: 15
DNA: TGTGCCAGCAGTCGACAGGGAGCGTACCAAGAGACCCAGTACTTC
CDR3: CASSRQGAYQETQYF

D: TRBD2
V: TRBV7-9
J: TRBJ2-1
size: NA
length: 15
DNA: TGTGCCAGCAGCTCTAGCGGGGGGGCCTTAAATGAGCAGTTCTTC
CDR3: CASSSSGGALNEQFF

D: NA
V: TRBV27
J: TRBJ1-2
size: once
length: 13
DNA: TGTGCCAGCAGTTTCGGACAGAACTATGGCTACACCTTC
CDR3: CASSFGQNYGYTF

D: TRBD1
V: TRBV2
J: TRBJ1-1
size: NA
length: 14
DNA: TGTGCCAGCAGAGAAGGGACAGGGAACACTGGAGCTTTCTTT
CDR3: CASREGTGNTGAFF

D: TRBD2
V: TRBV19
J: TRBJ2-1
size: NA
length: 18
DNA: TGTGCCAGTAGTAGGGGAACTAGCGGGAGCAACTCCTACAATGAGCAGTTCTTC
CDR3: CASSRGTSGSNSYNEQFF

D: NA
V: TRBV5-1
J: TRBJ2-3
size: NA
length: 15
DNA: TGCGCCAGCAGCTTGGTGGTTGGCAACACAGATACGCAGTATTTT
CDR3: CASSLVVGNTDTQYF

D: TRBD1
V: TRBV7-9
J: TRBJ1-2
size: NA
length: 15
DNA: TGTGCCAGCAGCTTAGAAACAGGGGGGAGCTATGGCTACACCTTC
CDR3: CASSLETGGSYGYTF

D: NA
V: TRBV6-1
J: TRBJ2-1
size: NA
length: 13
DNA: TGTGCCAGCAGGCACCGGCCAGGGGATGAGCAGTTCTTC
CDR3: CASRHRPGDEQFF

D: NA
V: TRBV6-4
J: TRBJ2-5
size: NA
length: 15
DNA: TGTGCCAGCAGAAAAAATAGCCGACCTAAAGAGACCCAGTACTTC
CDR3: CASRKNSRPKETQYF

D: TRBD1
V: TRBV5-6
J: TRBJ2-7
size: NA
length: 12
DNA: TGTGCCAGCAGCTGGACAGGGGGAGAGCAGTACTTC
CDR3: CASSWTGGEQYF

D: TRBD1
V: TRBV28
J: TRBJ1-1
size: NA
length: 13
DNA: TGTGCCAGCAGACGAACAGGGGGTACTGAAGCTTTCTTT
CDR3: CASRRTGGTEAFF

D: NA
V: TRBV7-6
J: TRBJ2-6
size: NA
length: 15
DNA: TGTGCCAGCAGCCTCAGGGGTTCGGGTGCCAACGTCCTGACTTTC
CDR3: CASSLRGSGANVLTF

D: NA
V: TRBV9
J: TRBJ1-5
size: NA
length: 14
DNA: TGTGCCAGCAGCGTAGGAGGGAGGGGTCAGCCCCAGCATTTT
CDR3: CASSVGGRGQPQHF

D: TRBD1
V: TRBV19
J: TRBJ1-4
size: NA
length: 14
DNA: TGTGCCAGTACCCCTAGGACAGGGAATGAAAAACTGTTTTTT
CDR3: CASTPRTGNEKLFF

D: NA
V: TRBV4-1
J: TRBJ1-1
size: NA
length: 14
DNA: TGCGCCAGCAGCCAAGGGCCGAGGGGGACTGAAGCTTTCTTT
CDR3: CASSQGPRGTEAFF

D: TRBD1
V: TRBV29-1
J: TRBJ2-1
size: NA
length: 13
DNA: TGCAGCGTGGCTCAGGACAGGGCTAATGAGCAGTTCTTC
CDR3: CSVAQDRANEQFF

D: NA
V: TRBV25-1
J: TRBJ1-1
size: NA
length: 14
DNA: TGTGCCAGCAGTGACACAGGACTGAACACTGAAGCTTTCTTT
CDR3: CASSDTGLNTEAFF

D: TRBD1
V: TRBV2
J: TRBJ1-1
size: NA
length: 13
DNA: TGTGCCAGCAGGAACCAGGGGGACACTGAAGCTTTCTTT
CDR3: CASRNQGDTEAFF

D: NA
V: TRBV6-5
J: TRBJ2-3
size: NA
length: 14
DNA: TGTGCCAGCAGTTACTCACAGAGCACAGATACGCAGTATTTT
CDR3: CASSYSQSTDTQYF

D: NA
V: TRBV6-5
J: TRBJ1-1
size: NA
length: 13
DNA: TGTGCCAGCAGTTACTCGCGGGGATGGGGGGCTTTCTTT
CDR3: CASSYSRGWGAFF

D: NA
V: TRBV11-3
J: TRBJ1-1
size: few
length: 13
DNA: TGTGCCAGCAGCCTCAGACTTAACACTGAAGCTTTCTTT
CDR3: CASSLRLNTEAFF

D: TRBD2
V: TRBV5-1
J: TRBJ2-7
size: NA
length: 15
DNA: TGCGCCAGCACACATACTAGCGGGATCGTCTACGAGCAGTACTTC
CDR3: CASTHTSGIVYEQYF

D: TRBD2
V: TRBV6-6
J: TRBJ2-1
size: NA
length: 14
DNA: TGTGCCAGCAGTCCCTGGGGGGGACCCACGGAGCAGTTCTTC
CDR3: CASSPWGGPTEQFF

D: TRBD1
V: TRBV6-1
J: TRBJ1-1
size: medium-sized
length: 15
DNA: TGTGCCAGCAGTGAAGAGGGACAGGGCGGGACTGAAGCTTTCTTT
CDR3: CASSEEGQGGTEAFF

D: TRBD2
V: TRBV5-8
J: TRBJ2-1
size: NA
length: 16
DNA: TGTGCCAGCAGCTTATATGGCGGGAGCTCCTACAATGAGCAGTTCTTC
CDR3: CASSLYGGSSYNEQFF